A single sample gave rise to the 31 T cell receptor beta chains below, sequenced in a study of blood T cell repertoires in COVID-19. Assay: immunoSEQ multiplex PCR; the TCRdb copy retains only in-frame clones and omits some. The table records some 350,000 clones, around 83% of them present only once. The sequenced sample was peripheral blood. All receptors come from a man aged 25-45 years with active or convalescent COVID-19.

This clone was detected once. The DNA for the CDR3 is TGTGCCAGCAGCGATAAACAGGGGGCAAGGGAAAAACTGTTTTTT. It translates to CASSDKQGAREKLFF. The genes are TRBV9 and TRBJ1-4, with 9 bases aligning to TRBD1. Germline values: CDR1 SGDLS, CDR2 YYNGEE. This CDR3 is 15 amino acids long. Unmatched junction bases numbered 8, after V lost 3 bases and J lost 8 bases. The entire variable domain, with the rest obtained from reference TRBV9 and TRBJ1-4, is as follows: DSGVTQTPKHLITATGQRVTLRCSPRSGDLSVYWYQQSLDQGLQFLIQYYNGEERAKGNILERFSAQQFPDLHSELNLSSLELGDSALYFCASSDKQGAREKLFFGSGTQLSVL.

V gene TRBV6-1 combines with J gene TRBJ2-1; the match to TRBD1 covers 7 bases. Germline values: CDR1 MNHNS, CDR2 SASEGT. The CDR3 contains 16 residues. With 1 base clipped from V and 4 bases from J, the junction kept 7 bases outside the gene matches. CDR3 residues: CASSEVAGTAYNEQFF. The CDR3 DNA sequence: TGTGCCAGCAGTGAAGTGGCCGGGACAGCATACAATGAGCAGTTCTTC.

The chain's CDR3 is CASSISSGLAGGWEQFF. DNA for the CDR3: TGTGCCAGTAGTATCTCCTCGGGGCTAGCGGGAGGTTGGGAGCAGTTCTTC. The chain has TRBV19 and TRBJ2-1; 11 nucleotides align to TRBD2. Looked up from germline, CDR1 is LNHDA and CDR2 is SQIVND (reference sequence). This CDR3 comprises 17 residues. Losses at the gene ends were 3 bases for V and 10 bases for J; bases not matched to a gene: 14. Combining the CDR3 with reference TRBV19 and TRBJ2-1 gives the whole variable domain DGGITQSPKYLFRKEGQNVTLSCEQNLNHDAMYWYRQDPGQGLRLIYYSQIVNDFQKGDIAEGYSVSREKKESFPLTVTSAQKNPTAFYLCASSISSGLAGGWEQFFGPGTRLTVL.

Written as DNA, the CDR3 is TGTGCCACCAGTGAGTCCATCGAGCAGTTCTTC. Translated: CATSESIEQFF. The rearrangement joins TRBV24-1 to TRBJ2-1; D is uncertain. The length of the CDR3 is 11 residues. The V and J ends lost 4 bases and 10 bases respectively, with 7 bases between them. Germline assignment: CDR1 KGHDR and CDR2 SFDVKD.

The CDR3: CASSPRGLDTEAFF. The CDR3 nucleotides are TGTGCCAGCTCACCCAGGGGGTTGGACACTGAAGCTTTCTTT. J is TRBJ1-1 and V is TRBV18; 7 bases fit TRBD1. The CDR3 extends over 14 amino acids. CDR1 KGHSH and CDR2 LQKENI come from the germline V gene. The junction had 4 bases not matched to a gene; V was cut back by 3 bases and J by 3 bases.

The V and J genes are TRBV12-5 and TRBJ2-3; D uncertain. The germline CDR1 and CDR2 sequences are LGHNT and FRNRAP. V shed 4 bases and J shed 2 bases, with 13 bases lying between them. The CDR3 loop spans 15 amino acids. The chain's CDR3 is CASGSSPGDTDTQYF. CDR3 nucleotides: TGTGCTAGTGGTTCTTCCCCGGGTGACACAGATACGCAGTATTTT.

This CDR3 is CASSYASGQYF. CDR3 nucleotide sequence: TGTGCCAGCAGCTACGCTAGCGGGCAGTACTTC. J is TRBJ2-7 and V is TRBV11-3; 7 bases line up with TRBD2. V trimming: 4 bases; J trimming: 9 bases; junction bases outside the gene matches: 3. This CDR3 has 11 amino acids. Looked up from germline, CDR1 is SGHNT and CDR2 is YENEEA.

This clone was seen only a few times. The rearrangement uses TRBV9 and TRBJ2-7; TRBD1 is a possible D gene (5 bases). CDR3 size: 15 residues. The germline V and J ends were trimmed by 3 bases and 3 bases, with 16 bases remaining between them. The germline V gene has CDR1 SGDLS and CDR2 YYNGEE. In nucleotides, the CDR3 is TGTGCCAGCAGCGCCTCCGCGACAGCTAGCTACGAGCAGTACTTC. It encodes CASSASATASYEQYF.

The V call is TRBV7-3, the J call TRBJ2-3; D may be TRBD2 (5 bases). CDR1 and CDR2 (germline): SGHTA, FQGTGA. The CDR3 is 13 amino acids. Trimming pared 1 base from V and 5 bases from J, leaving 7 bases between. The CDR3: CASSLISGDTQYF. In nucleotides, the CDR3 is TGTGCCAGCAGCTTAATAAGCGGAGATACGCAGTATTTT.

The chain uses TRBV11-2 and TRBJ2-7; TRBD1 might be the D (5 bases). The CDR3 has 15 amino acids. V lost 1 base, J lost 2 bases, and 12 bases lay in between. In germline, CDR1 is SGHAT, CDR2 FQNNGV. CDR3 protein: CASSLGAGWTYEQYF. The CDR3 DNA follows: TGTGCCAGCAGCTTAGGTGCAGGGTGGACCTACGAGCAGTACTTC.

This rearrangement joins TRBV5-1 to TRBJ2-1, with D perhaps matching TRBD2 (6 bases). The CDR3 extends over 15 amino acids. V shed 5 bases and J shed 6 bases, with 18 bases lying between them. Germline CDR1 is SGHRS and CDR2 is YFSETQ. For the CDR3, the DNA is TGCGCCAGCAGTATCGGGGGACTGGAATTCAATGAGCAGTTCTTC. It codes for CASSIGGLEFNEQFF.

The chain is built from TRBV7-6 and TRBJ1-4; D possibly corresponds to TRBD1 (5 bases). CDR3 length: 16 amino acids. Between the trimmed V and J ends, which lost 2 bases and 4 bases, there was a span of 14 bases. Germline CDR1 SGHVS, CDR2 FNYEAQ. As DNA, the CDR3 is TGTGCCAGCAGCTTATCTTTAGGGGCTCTTAATGAAAAACTGTTTTTT. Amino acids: CASSLSLGALNEKLFF.

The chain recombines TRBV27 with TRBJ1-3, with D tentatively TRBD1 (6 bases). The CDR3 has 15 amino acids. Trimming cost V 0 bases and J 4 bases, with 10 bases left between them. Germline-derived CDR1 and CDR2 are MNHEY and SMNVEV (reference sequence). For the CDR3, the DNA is TGTGCCAGCAGTTTATCAGGGGGGGTCGGAAACACCATATATTTT. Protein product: CASSLSGGVGNTIYF.

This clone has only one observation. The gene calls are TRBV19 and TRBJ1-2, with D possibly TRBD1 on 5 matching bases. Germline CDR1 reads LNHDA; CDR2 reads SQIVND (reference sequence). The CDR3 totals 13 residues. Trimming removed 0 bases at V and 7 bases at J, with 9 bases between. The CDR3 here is CASSIDPTGGYTF. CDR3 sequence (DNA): TGTGCCAGTAGTATAGATCCCACAGGTGGCTACACCTTC.

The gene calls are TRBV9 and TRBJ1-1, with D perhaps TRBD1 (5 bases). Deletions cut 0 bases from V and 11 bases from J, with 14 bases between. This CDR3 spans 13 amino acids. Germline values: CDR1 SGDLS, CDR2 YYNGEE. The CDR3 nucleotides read TGTGCCAGCAGCGTAGAGTTCGAGGGGAGGGCTTTCTTT. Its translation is CASSVEFEGRAFF.

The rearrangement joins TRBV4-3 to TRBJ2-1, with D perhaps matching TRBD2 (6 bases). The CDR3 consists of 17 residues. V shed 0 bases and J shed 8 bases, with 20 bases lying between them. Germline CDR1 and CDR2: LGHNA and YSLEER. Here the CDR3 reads CASSQDRGGDVGDEQFF. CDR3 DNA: TGCGCCAGCAGCCAAGATCGGGGCGGGGACGTTGGAGATGAGCAGTTCTTC.

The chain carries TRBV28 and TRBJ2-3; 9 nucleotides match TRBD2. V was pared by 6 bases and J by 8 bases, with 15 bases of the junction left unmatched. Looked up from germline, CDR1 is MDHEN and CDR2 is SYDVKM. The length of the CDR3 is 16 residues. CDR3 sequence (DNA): TGTGCCAGCAGGGAAAGCGGGGGGAAGGGGTGGGGTACGCAGTATTTT. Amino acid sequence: CASRESGGKGWGTQYF.

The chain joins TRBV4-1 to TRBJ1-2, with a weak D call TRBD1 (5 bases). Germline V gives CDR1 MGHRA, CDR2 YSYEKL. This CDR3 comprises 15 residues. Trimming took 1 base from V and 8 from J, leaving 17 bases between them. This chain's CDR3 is CASSQVAGKVGGYTF. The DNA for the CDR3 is TGCGCCAGCAGCCAAGTTGCAGGGAAGGTAGGCGGCTACACCTTC.

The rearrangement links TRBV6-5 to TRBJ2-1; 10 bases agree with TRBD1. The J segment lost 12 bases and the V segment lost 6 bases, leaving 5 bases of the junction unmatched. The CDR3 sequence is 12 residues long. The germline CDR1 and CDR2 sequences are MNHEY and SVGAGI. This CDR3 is CASRDRGWMQFF. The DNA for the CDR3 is TGTGCCAGCAGGGACAGGGGGTGGATGCAGTTCTTC.

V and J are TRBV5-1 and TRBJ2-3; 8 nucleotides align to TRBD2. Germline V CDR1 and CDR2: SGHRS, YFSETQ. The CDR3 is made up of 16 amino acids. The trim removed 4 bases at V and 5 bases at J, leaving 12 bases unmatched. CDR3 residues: CASSRERGPSGDTQYF. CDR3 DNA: TGCGCCAGCAGCCGAGAGCGGGGGCCCTCCGGAGATACGCAGTATTTT.

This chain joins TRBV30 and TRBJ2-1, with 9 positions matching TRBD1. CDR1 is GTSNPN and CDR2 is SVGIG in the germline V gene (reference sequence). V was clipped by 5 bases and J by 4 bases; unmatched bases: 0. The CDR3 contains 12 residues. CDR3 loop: CAWGTGYNEQFF. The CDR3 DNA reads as TGTGCCTGGGGGACAGGGTACAATGAGCAGTTCTTC.

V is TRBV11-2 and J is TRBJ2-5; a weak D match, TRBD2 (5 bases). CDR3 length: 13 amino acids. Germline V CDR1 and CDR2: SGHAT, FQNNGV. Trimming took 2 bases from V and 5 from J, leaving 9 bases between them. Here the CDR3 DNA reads TGTGCCAGCAGCTTACTACTAGGGGAGACCCAGTACTTC. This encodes CASSLLLGETQYF. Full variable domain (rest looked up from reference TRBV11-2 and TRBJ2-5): EAGVAQSPRYKIIEKRQSVAFWCNPISGHATLYWYQQILGQGPKLLIQFQNNGVVDDSQLPKDRFSAERLKGVDSTLKIQPAKLEDSAVYLCASSLLLGETQYFGPGTRLLVL.

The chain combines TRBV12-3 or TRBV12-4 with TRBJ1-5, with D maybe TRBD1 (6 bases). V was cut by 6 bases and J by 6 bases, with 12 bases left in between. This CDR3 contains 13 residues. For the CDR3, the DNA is TGTGCCAGCAGCAACAGGGCGAGTCAGCCCCAGCATTTT. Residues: CASSNRASQPQHF.

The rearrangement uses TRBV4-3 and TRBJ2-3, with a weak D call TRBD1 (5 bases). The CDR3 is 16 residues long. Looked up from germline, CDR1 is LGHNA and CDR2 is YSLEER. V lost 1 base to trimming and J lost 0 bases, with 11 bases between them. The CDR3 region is CASSQGGGPSTDTQYF. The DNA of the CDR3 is TGCGCCAGCAGCCAAGGGGGCGGACCTAGCACAGATACGCAGTATTTT.

As DNA, the CDR3 is TGTGCCAGCTCACGGAGGGATATTGAAGCTTTCTTT. Amino acids: CASSRRDIEAFF. V gene TRBV18 combines with J gene TRBJ1-1; D is unclear. From germline, CDR1 is KGHSH and CDR2 LQKENI. The germline V and J ends were trimmed by 4 bases and 7 bases, with 10 bases remaining between them. The CDR3 extends over 12 amino acids.

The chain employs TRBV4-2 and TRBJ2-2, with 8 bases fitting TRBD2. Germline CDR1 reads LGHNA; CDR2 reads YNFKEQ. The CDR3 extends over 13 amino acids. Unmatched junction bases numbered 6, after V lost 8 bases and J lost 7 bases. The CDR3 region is CASATGGNGELFF. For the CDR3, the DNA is TGTGCCAGCGCTACGGGGGGGAACGGGGAGCTGTTTTTT.

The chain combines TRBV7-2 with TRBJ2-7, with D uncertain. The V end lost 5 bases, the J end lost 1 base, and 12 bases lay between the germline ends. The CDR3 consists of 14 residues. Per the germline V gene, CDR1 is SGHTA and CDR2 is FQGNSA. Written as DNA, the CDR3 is TGTGCCAGCAGCCTTTTGGTGGCATCCTACGAGCAGTACTTC. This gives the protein CASSLLVASYEQYF.

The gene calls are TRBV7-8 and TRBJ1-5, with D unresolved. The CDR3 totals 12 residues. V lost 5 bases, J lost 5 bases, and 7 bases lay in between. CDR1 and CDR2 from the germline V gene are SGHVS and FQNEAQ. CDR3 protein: CASSPRDQPQHF. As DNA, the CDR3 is TGTGCCAGCAGCCCACGGGATCAGCCCCAGCATTTT.

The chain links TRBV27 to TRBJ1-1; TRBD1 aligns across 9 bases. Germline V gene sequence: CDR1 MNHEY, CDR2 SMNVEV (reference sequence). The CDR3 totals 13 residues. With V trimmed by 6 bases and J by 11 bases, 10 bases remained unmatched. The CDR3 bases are TGTGCCAGCAGCTGGGGACAGGGATTAGAGGCTTTCTTT. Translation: CASSWGQGLEAFF.

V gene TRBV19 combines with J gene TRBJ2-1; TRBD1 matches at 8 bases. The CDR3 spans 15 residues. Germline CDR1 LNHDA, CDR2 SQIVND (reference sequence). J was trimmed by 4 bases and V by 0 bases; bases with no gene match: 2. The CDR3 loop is CASSIDRDRYNEQFF. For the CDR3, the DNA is TGTGCCAGTAGTATAGATAGGGACAGGTACAATGAGCAGTTCTTC.

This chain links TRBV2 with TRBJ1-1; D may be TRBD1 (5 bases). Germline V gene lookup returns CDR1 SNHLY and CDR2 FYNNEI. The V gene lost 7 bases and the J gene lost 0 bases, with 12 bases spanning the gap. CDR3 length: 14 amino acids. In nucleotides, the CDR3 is TGTGCCAGCAAGCGACAGAATATGAACACTGAAGCTTTCTTT. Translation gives CASKRQNMNTEAFF.